A selection of T cell receptor beta chains follows, all from one sample in a study of blood T cells in healthy people across ages. From the 5' RACE reads, TCRdb called clonotypes with MiXCR, one entry per CDR3 protein. The sample holds hundreds of thousands of distinct CDR3 sequences, roughly 49% seen once. Sequencing used blood. These TCRs come from a woman aged 60-75 years in good health. Each CDR3 is given with its conserved first and last residue. D genes are given only for firm matches. Clone size, where shown, is once, few, many, or a class for clones that have expanded.

TRBV7-2,-,few,TRBJ2-5,CASSPTRGAGTQYF,TGTGCCAGCAGCCCTACAAGGGGGGCCGGGACCCAGTACTTC
TRBV10-3,TRBD2,-,TRBJ2-5,CATKFREGLGNEQYF,TGTGCCACTAAGTTCCGGGAGGGCCTAGGCAATGAGCAGTACTTC
TRBV7-2,-,-,TRBJ2-7,CASSPTPRGVGYF,TGTGCCAGCAGCCCGACTCCTAGGGGGGTGGGGTACTTC
TRBV6-2/TRBV6-3,TRBD2,-,TRBJ2-4,CASSGTSGSINIQYF,TGTGCCAGCAGCGGGACTAGCGGGAGTATAAACATTCAGTACTTC
TRBV12-3/TRBV12-4,TRBD2,-,TRBJ2-3,CASSRRLAVTADAEYF,TGTGCCAGCAGTCGTCGACTAGCGGTAACAGCAGATGCGGAGTATTTT
TRBV6-2/TRBV6-3,-,-,TRBJ2-1,CASSSPGREYNEQFF,TGTGCCAGCAGTTCCCCGGGACGGGAATACAATGAGCAGTTCTTC
TRBV18,TRBD1,few,TRBJ2-4,CASSPPGTGKNIQYF,TGTGCCAGCTCACCACCGGGGACAGGGAAAAACATTCAGTACTTC
TRBV4-3,TRBD2,-,TRBJ2-7,CVSSQESSYSGLYEQYF,TGCGTCAGCAGCCAAGAATCGTCTTATAGCGGGTTATACGAGCAGTACTTC
TRBV5-1,-,-,TRBJ2-5,CARSWTQYF,TGCGCCAGGTCATGGACCCAGTACTTC
TRBV20-1,TRBD2,-,TRBJ2-3,CSAPPLREGRGDTQYF,TGCAGTGCCCCCCCACTGCGGGAGGGCCGAGGAGATACGCAGTATTTT